The present T cell receptor (beta chain) was sequenced within a study of sequential checkpoint blockade in melanoma (dated by TCRdb to between 2018 and 2020). About the study as a whole: In a 1:1 randomization, patients received either first-line nivolumab then ipilimumab (arm A) or ipilimumab then nivolumab (arm B). Both trial sequences were followed by maintenance nivolumab.

Per the publication, the treatment or condition label means: randomized to nivolumab then ipilimumab (arm A) or the reverse (arm B). Prior DNA-damaging chemotherapy had not been received by any trial patient. Thawed PBMCs were sorted on a FACS Aria II flow cytometer to isolate live CD3+CD8+ cells negative for CD19 and CD56. The samples were obtained from melanoma patients enrolled in CheckMate 064, an open-label, randomized phase II trial testing sequential checkpoint blockade. Peripheral blood mononuclear cells were collected by leukapheresis, purified using Ficoll-Paque, and frozen in human serum containing roughly 9.1% DMSO. Purity of sorted blood CD3+CD8+ cells was verified at >98% immediately after sorting, followed by DNA extraction. Inclusive of the bounding cysteine and phenylalanine, the CDR3 is 15 residues long. Only CDR3 DNA is held: 45 bases, read in frame from base 1. Relative to germline, V is missing 2 bases and J is missing 3 bases, with 6 bases of the junction outside any gene match. From a lookup of the germline V gene (reference sequence), CDR1 and CDR2 are MNHEY and SMNVEV.

Study-wide conclusions, independent of this receptor: The response-prediction model combining TCR metrics and mutation burden needs validation in larger, independent patient cohorts.

TCRbeta CDR3 regions were immunosequenced from genomic DNA with the immunoSEQ Assay. Before high-throughput sequencing, genomic DNA was amplified using bias-controlled multiplex PCR. Per the authors' processing: To quantify the absolute abundance of each unique TCRbeta CDR3 region, the sequences were collapsed and filtered. Clonality, defined as 1 minus Pielou's evenness, was calculated using only productive rearrangements. Clones with significantly greater frequencies in on-treatment versus baseline samples were identified using a previously published method. TCRdb mirrors the immuneACCESS table, restricted to in-frame sequences. Some clones are absent from its copies; in checked studies, under half trace to an unresolved V gene, and the reason for the others is unknown. The V and J calls and clone size come from that table; D and trimming were worked out from the DNA. The sample records about 4,600 clones, roughly 50% of which are singletons. The biggest ten clones account for about a fifth of the sample.

This clone turned up a few times. This receptor's antigen is unknown. Base qualities are not at hand, and no much larger clone is one base apart. This specimen consisted of CD8+ T cells sorted from blood (inferred from file names), obtained from a patient given nivolumab and ipilimumab in sequence. This clonotype was sampled from a human donor with melanoma. The sequence joins TRBV27 to TRBJ2-7; the central 8 bases match TRBD1. The encoded CDR3 is CASSLGQGASYEQYF. The nucleotide sequence is given as TGTGCCAGCAGTTTAGGGCAGGGGGCTAGCTACGAGCAGTACTTC.